These 8 T cell receptor beta chains came from one sample sequenced in a study of radiotherapy plus CTLA-4 blockade in lung cancer (dated by TCRdb to the late 2010s). Library generation was performed with the immunoSEQ multiplex PCR assay. Imported from immuneACCESS, the table was reduced by TCRdb to in-frame sequences with V and J called. These copies leave out some clones; in studies compared against another copy, an unresolved V gene accounts for under half, and the cause of the remainder is not known. In all, the sample holds roughly 78,000 clones, and around 73% of those were seen once. Of the sample, less than 7.5% is held by the ten largest clones. This specimen consisted of peripheral blood, obtained from a patient treated with radiotherapy plus ipilimumab. The receptors shown here come from a human donor with non-small cell lung cancer who had a complete response to radiotherapy plus ipilimumab.

The chain carries TRBV15 and TRBJ1-2; 9 bases match TRBD1. CDR3 length equals 14 residues. Germline CDR1 reads LNHNV; CDR2 reads YYDKDF (reference sequence). V was clipped by 1 base and J by 7 bases; unmatched bases: 4. Written as DNA, the CDR3 is TGTGCCACCAGCAGAGCACAGGGGGCACTTGGCTACACCTTC. Translation: CATSRAQGALGYTF.

The chain joins TRBV9 to TRBJ1-3; D may be TRBD1 (6 bases). The CDR3 covers 15 residues. Between the trimmed V and J ends, which lost 1 base and 4 bases, there was a span of 12 bases. CDR1 and CDR2 (germline): SGDLS, YYNGEE. CDR3 nucleotides: TGTGCCAGCAGCGTAACCGGGGGCTCAGGAAACACCATATATTTT. Translation gives CASSVTGGSGNTIYF.

This clone is a singleton in its sample. The chain employs TRBV30 and TRBJ1-3; no clear D gene. Germline V gene sequence: CDR1 GTSNPN, CDR2 SVGIG (reference sequence). The length of the CDR3 is 14 residues. Trimming took off 0 bases at V and 0 bases at J, with 6 bases between the two ends. The CDR3 bases are TGTGCCTGGAGTGTCTGGGGCTCTGGAAACACCATATATTTT. It specifies CAWSVWGSGNTIYF.

This clone showed up just a few times. The chain combines TRBV7-2 with TRBJ2-7, with 10 bases lining up with TRBD2. In germline, CDR1 is SGHTA, CDR2 FQGNSA. CDR3 length equals 18 residues. After removal of 5 bases from V and 2 bases from J, the junction contained 15 bases not matched to a gene. CDR3 region: CASSAILGLADAPYEQYF. DNA for the CDR3: TGTGCCAGCAGCGCAATCCTCGGACTAGCGGACGCCCCCTACGAGCAGTACTTC.

V gene TRBV5-4 combines with J gene TRBJ1-1, with D uncertain. V was pared by 0 bases and J by 4 bases, with 4 bases between. CDR3 length: 12 residues. Germline V gene lookup returns CDR1 SGHNT and CDR2 YYREEE (reference sequence). CDR3 bases: TGTGCCAGCAGCTTGGACAGCACTGAAGCTTTCTTT. This translates into CASSLDSTEAFF.

The rearrangement links TRBV15 to TRBJ1-2; the D is unclear. The CDR3 has 13 amino acids. V lost 5 bases and J lost 9, with 16 bases in between. Germline V gene sequence: CDR1 LNHNV, CDR2 YYDKDF (reference sequence). DNA of the CDR3: TGTGCCACCAGCTCCCCTTCGACGTACAGCTACACCTTC. This codes for CATSSPSTYSYTF.

The chain joins TRBV30 to TRBJ2-1; D may be TRBD1 or TRBD2 (6 bases each). Between the trimmed V and J ends, which lost 5 bases and 9 bases, there was a span of 20 bases. This CDR3 spans 14 amino acids. Looked up from germline, CDR1 is GTSNPN and CDR2 is SVGIG (reference sequence). The CDR3 region has the DNA TGTGCCTGGGATACGGGACTCGAGGGGGGTGAGCAGTTCTTC. Its translation: CAWDTGLEGGEQFF.

The rearrangement links TRBV5-1 to TRBJ2-6; the D is unclear. The CDR3 consists of 14 residues. The V and J ends lost 2 bases and 1 base respectively, with 4 bases between them. CDR1 is SGHRS and CDR2 is YFSETQ in the germline V gene. DNA of the CDR3: TGCGCCAGCAGCTTCCTTTCTGGGGCCAACGTCCTGACTTTC. Its translation is CASSFLSGANVLTF.